This entry lists 19 T cell receptor beta chains sequenced from one sample in a study of cytotoxic CD8 clonotypes in ibrutinib-treated CLL. The data were produced by immunoSEQ multiplex PCR, yet TCRdb's version contains in-frame clones alone and is incomplete. The sample yields about 58,000 clones, over 60% seen once. The specimen comprised PBMCs, sampled after 12 months of ibrutinib treatment. These receptors originate from a human donor with chronic lymphocytic leukemia.

This clone turned up a few times. The CDR3 DNA reads TGTGCCAGCAGCTTAGTGGGGGAAGGCTATGGCTACACCTTC. Translated, it gives CASSLVGEGYGYTF. The rearrangement joins TRBV11-2 to TRBJ1-2; D is perhaps TRBD1 (5 bases). This CDR3 comprises 14 residues. In germline, CDR1 is SGHAT, CDR2 FQNNGV. Trimming cost V 1 base and J 4 bases, with 10 bases left between them.

A single count supports this clone. The V and J genes are TRBV6-6 and TRBJ2-7; no clear D. This CDR3 has 12 residues. The V gene lost 6 bases and the J gene lost 6 bases, with 12 bases spanning the gap. CDR1 is MNHNY and CDR2 is SVGAGI in the germline V gene (reference sequence). Here the CDR3 reads CASRENLSEQYF. In DNA, the CDR3 is TGTGCCAGCAGGGAGAATCTTTCCGAGCAGTACTTC.

The V and J genes are TRBV19 and TRBJ2-3; D is unclear. CDR1 and CDR2 from the germline V gene are LNHDA and SQIVND (reference sequence). The ends were cut back, 7 bases at V and 2 bases at J, with 10 bases in the middle. The CDR3 has 13 amino acids. DNA for the CDR3: TGTGCCAGTAAGGTGGCGGACACAGATACGCAGTATTTT. Protein product: CASKVADTDTQYF. The full variable domain, its missing parts supplied by reference TRBV19 and TRBJ2-3, is DGGITQSPKYLFRKEGQNVTLSCEQNLNHDAMYWYRQDPGQGLRLIYYSQIVNDFQKGDIAEGYSVSREKKESFPLTVTSAQKNPTAFYLCASKVADTDTQYFGPGTRLTVL.

The chain recombines TRBV6-1 with TRBJ1-5, with D possibly TRBD1 on 6 matching bases. Per germline, CDR1 MNHNS and CDR2 SASEGT. The CDR3 sequence is 14 residues long. Trimming pared 3 bases from V and 7 bases from J, leaving 13 bases between. DNA for the CDR3: TGTGCCAGCAGTGATTTGGGGGGCGGCCAGCCCCAGCATTTT. It translates to CASSDLGGGQPQHF.

The chain combines TRBV28 with TRBJ1-5, with 8 bases lining up with TRBD1. Germline CDR1 and CDR2: MDHEN and SYDVKM. The CDR3 has 14 amino acids. The J segment lost 3 bases and the V segment lost 6 bases, leaving 4 bases of the junction unmatched. DNA of the CDR3: TGTGCCAGCAGGGAACAGGGGGACAATCAGCCCCAGCATTTT. This sequence encodes CASREQGDNQPQHF.

The CDR3 sequence is CASSFARGAYEQYF. The CDR3 bases are TGCGCCAGCAGCTTTGCCAGGGGGGCCTACGAGCAGTACTTC. This chain joins TRBV5-1 and TRBJ2-7, with a possible D match to TRBD1 (7 bases). Germline CDR1 is SGHRS and CDR2 is YFSETQ. This CDR3 comprises 14 residues. The germline V and J ends were trimmed by 2 bases and 2 bases, with 11 bases remaining between them.

The chain has TRBV4-1 and TRBJ2-7; tentative D call: TRBD1 (6 bases). V was pared by 0 bases and J by 3 bases, with 12 bases between. The CDR3 has 15 amino acids. Germline V gives CDR1 MGHRA, CDR2 YSYEKL. The CDR3 region has the DNA TGCGCCAGCAGCCAAGAGGTAACAGGGTTCTACGAGCAGTACTTC. Its translation is CASSQEVTGFYEQYF.

The chain recombines TRBV7-9 with TRBJ2-1, with TRBD2 identical over 8 bases. Trimming removed 6 bases from V and 14 bases from J; junction bases left unmatched: 9. The CDR3 runs 12 residues. Germline CDR1 and CDR2: SEHNR and FQNEAQ (reference sequence). The CDR3 spells CASSPGTSSEFF. CDR3 nucleotides: TGTGCCAGCAGTCCTGGGACTAGTTCGGAGTTCTTC.

This rearrangement joins TRBV30 to TRBJ1-1; a possible D gene is TRBD1 (5 bases). Germline CDR1 GTSNPN, CDR2 SVGIG (reference sequence). This CDR3 is 14 amino acids long. V lost 2 bases to trimming and J lost 4 bases, with 14 bases between them. CDR3 sequence reads: CAWSQEGAGTEAFF. CDR3 sequence (DNA): TGTGCCTGGAGTCAGGAAGGGGCGGGCACTGAAGCTTTCTTT. Filled out from reference TRBV30 and TRBJ1-1, the complete variable domain reads SQTIHQWPATLVQPVGSPLSLECTVEGTSNPNLYWYRQAAGRGLQLLFYSVGIGQISSEVPQNLSASRPQDRQFILSSKKLLLSDSGFYLCAWSQEGAGTEAFFGQGTRLTVV.

This chain joins TRBV19 and TRBJ2-1, with D possibly being TRBD1 (5 bases). The V gene's germline CDR1 is LNHDA and CDR2 SQIVND (reference sequence). The CDR3 has 12 residues. V was shortened by 8 bases and J by 3 bases, with 8 bases between the two germline ends. The CDR3 protein is CASARGYNEQFF. CDR3 nucleotides: TGTGCCAGTGCTAGGGGCTACAATGAGCAGTTCTTC.

The chain recombines TRBV20-1 with TRBJ2-7; the D call may be TRBD1 or TRBD2 (6 bases each). Looked up from germline, CDR1 is DFQATT and CDR2 is SNEGSKA (reference sequence). V lost 7 bases and J lost 4, with 11 bases in between. This CDR3 comprises 11 residues. In DNA form, the CDR3 reads TGCAGTGTCGGGGGCCTTTACGAGCAGTACTTC. Encoded protein: CSVGGLYEQYF.

The chain combines TRBV25-1 with TRBJ2-5, with D unresolved. Germline CDR1 is MGHDK and CDR2 is SYGVNS. V dropped 5 bases and J dropped 5 bases, with 6 bases sitting between them. CDR3 length: 11 amino acids. This chain's CDR3 is CASSSLETQYF. The CDR3 region has the DNA TGTGCCAGCAGTTCACTGGAGACCCAGTACTTC. Looking up the rest from reference TRBV25-1 and TRBJ2-5 gives the full variable domain: EADIYQTPRYLVIGTGKKITLECSQTMGHDKMYWYQQDPGMELHLIHYSYGVNSTEKGDLSSESTVSRIRTEHFPLTLESARPSHTSQYLCASSSLETQYFGPGTRLLVL.

This clone was observed a few times. V is TRBV4-1 and J is TRBJ2-1; the match to TRBD2 covers 8 bases. The CDR3 totals 13 residues. Germline V lookup: CDR1 MGHRA, CDR2 YSYEKL. The ends lost 4 bases at V and 6 bases at J; junction bases unmatched: 2. DNA of the CDR3: TGCGCCAGCAGCCTCGCGGGGGGCAATGAGCAGTTCTTC. This translates into CASSLAGGNEQFF.

In its sample, this clone was seen once. V gene TRBV11-1 combines with J gene TRBJ2-5; 7 nucleotides align to TRBD2. The V and J ends lost 5 bases and 2 bases, in that order; junction bases with no gene match: 14. This CDR3 is 17 amino acids long. Germline V gene lookup returns CDR1 SGHAT and CDR2 FQDESV (reference sequence). CDR3 residues: CASSRNLGGSLQETQYF. In DNA, the CDR3 is TGTGCCAGCAGCCGGAACCTGGGGGGGTCACTACAAGAGACCCAGTACTTC.

The chain couples TRBV19 to TRBJ2-3; 13 nucleotides match TRBD2. CDR3 length: 17 residues. V was clipped by 6 bases and J by 0 bases; unmatched bases: 6. The germline CDR1 and CDR2 sequences are LNHDA and SQIVND (reference sequence). The CDR3 sequence: CASRPRTSGSSTDTQYF. The DNA of the CDR3 is TGTGCCAGTAGACCTAGGACTAGCGGGAGTAGCACAGATACGCAGTATTTT.

This clone was observed a single time. The chain uses TRBV5-1 and TRBJ2-7; D is perhaps TRBD1 (5 bases). Germline-derived CDR1 and CDR2 are SGHRS and YFSETQ. The CDR3 is 14 residues long. Trimming left V 0 bases short and J 5 bases short, with 12 bases between. CDR3 in DNA: TGCGCCAGCAGCTTGGGGTTCAGGGCGGACGAGCAGTACTTC. The encoded protein is CASSLGFRADEQYF.

This clone showed up many times. The J gene is TRBJ1-2, the V gene TRBV4-1; no reliable D call. This CDR3 contains 11 residues. CDR1 MGHRA and CDR2 YSYEKL come from the germline V gene. V lost 1 base and J lost 8, with 5 bases in between. The DNA of the CDR3 is TGCGCCAGCAGCCAAGCGTACGGCTACACCTTC. Translated: CASSQAYGYTF.

This clone was detected only a few times. This rearrangement joins TRBV21-1 to TRBJ1-1; no check of the table's D call, TRBD1, against the DNA was made. TRBV21-1 is a known pseudogene. CDR3 length equals 13 residues. Written as DNA, the CDR3 is TGTGCCAGCAGGGAGACAGAGAACACTGAAGCTTTCTTT. Translated, it gives CASRETENTEAFF.

This clone was counted only a few times. The V and J genes are TRBV7-9 and TRBJ1-1, with D possibly TRBD1 on 6 matching bases. The V and J ends lost 0 bases and 4 bases respectively, with 12 bases between them. Germline V lookup: CDR1 SEHNR, CDR2 FQNEAQ (reference sequence). This CDR3 comprises 15 residues. CDR3 residues: CASSLAGGWSTEAFF. CDR3 in DNA: TGTGCCAGCAGCTTAGCGGGGGGCTGGTCCACTGAAGCTTTCTTT. The full variable domain, completed using reference TRBV7-9 and TRBJ1-1, is DTGVSQNPRHKITKRGQNVTFRCDPISEHNRLYWYRQTLGQGPEFLTYFQNEAQLEKSRLLSDRFSAERPKGSFSTLEIQRTEQGDSAMYLCASSLAGGWSTEAFFGQGTRLTVV.